The clone carrying this T cell receptor beta chain came up many times. These data are taken from a study of human T cells and chemical hapten exposure. About the study: Variability of per-sample TCR yields stemmed mainly from small differences in pooled library volume.

Time point defined: pre-sensitization, week 0. Treatment described: therapeutic diphenylcyclopropenone sensitization with weekly scalp DPC. One entry per CDR3 protein results from TCRdb running MiXCR on the RACE reads. The sample lists 300,000 to 450,000 distinct CDR3 sequences, roughly 5.3% occurring once. Germline CDR1 is LGHNA and CDR2 is YNFKEQ. V was cut by 0 bases and J by 13 bases, with 16 bases left in between. The CDR3 has 14 amino acids. The chain has TRBV4-2 and TRBJ2-1; D uncertain. This TCR came from a woman aged 50 to 60 with alopecia areata. Some clones in this sample may be carry-over from other donors' samples. Sequences were derived from whole blood, sampled in connection with sensitization to the hapten diphenylcyclopropenone (DPC). CDR3 loop: CASSQDKWGSPQFF. Written as DNA, the CDR3 is TGTGCCAGCAGCCAAGATAAGTGGGGATCTCCACAGTTCTTC.